One TCR beta chain is described in this entry. Its antigen is not known. This specimen belongs to a study of T cell repertoires in cytomegalovirus infection. On the study more broadly: Indicated by public TCR beta signatures were CMV infection and matching HLA type.

CDR3 length equals 13 residues. V lost 0 bases to trimming and J lost 5 bases, with 5 bases between them. CDR1 and CDR2 (germline): MNHNY, SVGAGI (reference sequence). TCRdb called the reads again in MiXCR, with one record for every CDR3 protein. The sample records more than 400,000 distinct CDR3 sequences, around 27% being singletons. Points from the study as a whole: Carriers of CMV and the relevant HLA type were discriminated by public TCR beta frequency. CMV-specific HLA-C-restricted TCR beta clonotypes dominated the ex vivo response.

Specimen: PBMCs. The genes are TRBV6-6 and TRBJ1-5, with D perhaps matching TRBD1 (5 bases). The TCR comes from a human donor in good health (CMV status not recorded). Some clones in this sample may be carry-over from other donors' samples. CDR3 sequence: CASSYSTDQPQHF. The CDR3 region has the DNA TGTGCCAGCAGTTACTCGACAGATCAGCCCCAGCATTTT.